A single sample gave rise to the 29 T cell receptor beta chains below, sequenced in a study of T cell clones after liver transplantation. Here immunoSEQ multiplex PCR was the method, and the copy in TCRdb shows in-frame clones only, minus some. This table has about 100,000 clones, more than 75% appearing once. This sample comprised CD4+ T cells from blood, obtained before liver transplant. Every receptor here comes from a human donor who received a liver transplant.

The V call is TRBV5-1, the J call TRBJ1-2, with D uncertain. The V and J ends lost 3 bases and 6 bases respectively, with 15 bases between them. This CDR3 spans 14 amino acids. Germline assignment: CDR1 SGHRS and CDR2 YFSETQ. In DNA form, the CDR3 reads TGCGCCAGCAGCTCATTGACCACAAGGGATGGCTACACCTTC. Translation: CASSSLTTRDGYTF.

V and J are TRBV19 and TRBJ1-1; weak D call: TRBD1 (6 bases). Trimming removed 0 bases from V and 0 bases from J, with 11 bases in between. The CDR3 totals 16 residues. CDR1 and CDR2 (germline): LNHDA, SQIVND (reference sequence). In DNA form, the CDR3 reads TGTGCCAGTAGTATAGATGACAGGTTCATGAACACTGAAGCTTTCTTT. Protein product: CASSIDDRFMNTEAFF.

The rearrangement links TRBV29-1 to TRBJ2-7; no definite D call. Trimming shortened V by 4 bases and J by 1 base, and 11 bases separated the two germline ends. The CDR3 covers 13 residues. From germline, CDR1 is SQVTM and CDR2 ANQGSEA. DNA for the CDR3: TGCAGCGTTGGATGGCACGGTTCCTACGAGCAGTACTTC. It codes for CSVGWHGSYEQYF.

DNA for the CDR3: TGTGCCAGCTCACCACCACAGGGGCTGGCTGGAAACACCATATATTTT. It is translated as CASSPPQGLAGNTIYF. The chain has TRBV18 and TRBJ1-3, with TRBD1 matching over 7 bases. The CDR3 loop spans 16 amino acids. Looked up from germline, CDR1 is KGHSH and CDR2 is LQKENI. V trimming: 0 bases; J trimming: 2 bases; junction bases outside the gene matches: 4. Using reference TRBV18 and TRBJ1-3 for the parts outside the CDR3, the full variable domain is NAGVMQNPRHLVRRRGQEARLRCSPMKGHSHVYWYRQLPEEGLKFMVYLQKENIIDESGMPKERFSAEFPKEGPSILRIQQVVRGDSAAYFCASSPPQGLAGNTIYFGEGSWLTVV.

The chain joins TRBV29-1 to TRBJ2-3; D call uncertain. Germline V gives CDR1 SQVTM, CDR2 ANQGSEA. This CDR3 is 12 amino acids long. The germline V and J ends were trimmed by 1 base and 0 bases, with 2 bases remaining between them. The CDR3 sequence: CSVEVSTDTQYF. In nucleotides, the CDR3 is TGCAGCGTTGAAGTTAGCACAGATACGCAGTATTTT.

The chain has TRBV18 and TRBJ2-6, with D perhaps TRBD1 (6 bases). The CDR3 spans 15 residues. V was clipped by 1 base and J by 2 bases, with 6 bases between them. Germline V gene lookup returns CDR1 KGHSH and CDR2 LQKENI. In nucleotides, the CDR3 is TGTGCCAGCTCACCACAGGGGGCTGGGGCCAACGTCCTGACTTTC. Protein sequence: CASSPQGAGANVLTF.

This clone turned up a few times. The rearrangement joins TRBV2 to TRBJ2-5, with no clear D. The germline gives CDR1 SNHLY, CDR2 FYNNEI. V was shortened by 3 bases and J by 5 bases, with 4 bases between the two germline ends. The CDR3 sequence is 11 residues long. DNA for the CDR3: TGTGCCAGCAGTGAGCGGGAGACCCAGTACTTC. It encodes CASSERETQYF.

The chain combines TRBV7-6 with TRBJ2-3; D may be TRBD2 (6 bases). CDR3 length: 14 amino acids. The germline CDR1 and CDR2 sequences are SGHVS and FNYEAQ. Between the trimmed V and J ends, which lost 5 bases and 5 bases, there was a span of 14 bases. CDR3 sequence: CASSPLAGKDTQYF. The CDR3 DNA follows: TGTGCCAGCAGCCCCCTCGCGGGGAAAGATACGCAGTATTTT.

This chain joins TRBV6-6 and TRBJ1-1, with no clear D. Trimming pared 6 bases from V and 1 base from J, leaving 6 bases between. The CDR3 has 12 amino acids. Germline CDR1 and CDR2: MNHNY and SVGAGI (reference sequence). CDR3 sequence reads: CASSRENTEAFF. The CDR3 nucleotides read TGTGCCAGCAGCCGGGAGAACACTGAAGCTTTCTTT.

This clone was detected once. V gene TRBV6-1 combines with J gene TRBJ1-2, with 7 nucleotides matching TRBD1. V gave up 6 bases and J gave up 4 bases; unmatched junction bases: 11. Germline CDR1 MNHNS, CDR2 SASEGT. CDR3 length: 15 amino acids. The CDR3 here is CASRTPGTVLYGYTF. CDR3 bases: TGTGCCAGCAGAACCCCGGGGACAGTACTCTATGGCTACACCTTC.

The chain uses TRBV29-1 and TRBJ2-1; 9 bases match TRBD2. Germline values: CDR1 SQVTM, CDR2 ANQGSEA. The CDR3 is 13 residues long. The V gene end was trimmed by 5 bases and the J gene end by 9 bases; junction bases not matched to a gene: 8. CDR3 coding DNA: TGCAGCGTTACTAGCGGGTTAACTGGTGAGCAGTTCTTC. Protein: CSVTSGLTGEQFF.

The chain couples TRBV10-3 to TRBJ1-6, with D maybe TRBD1 (6 bases). V lost 2 bases, J lost 7 bases, and 15 bases lay in between. Germline CDR1 ENHRY, CDR2 SYGVKD. This CDR3 comprises 16 residues. CDR3: CAISEPKGHTNSPLHF. CDR3 coding DNA: TGTGCCATCAGTGAGCCCAAGGGACACACAAATTCACCCCTCCACTTT.

The chain uses TRBV9 and TRBJ2-7, with TRBD2 identical over 7 bases. Unmatched junction bases numbered 11, after V lost 1 base and J lost 4 bases. CDR3 size: 16 residues. Germline CDR1 reads SGDLS; CDR2 reads YYNGEE. CDR3 bases: TGTGCCAGCAGCGTATCCGGGGGGAGCATGTTTTACGAGCAGTACTTC. Translated: CASSVSGGSMFYEQYF.

The CDR3 DNA reads as TGTGCCAGCAGCCTAGGGACTAGCGGGGGCACAGATACGCAGTATTTT. This sequence encodes CASSLGTSGGTDTQYF. The rearrangement links TRBV11-2 to TRBJ2-3; TRBD2 matches 13 bases. CDR1 SGHAT and CDR2 FQNNGV come from the germline V gene. Trimming removed 5 bases from V and 1 base from J; junction bases left unmatched: 3. The CDR3 length is 16 residues.

The V call is TRBV7-3, the J call TRBJ2-7; 8 nucleotides align to TRBD1. The CDR3 sequence is 15 residues long. Trimming removed 4 bases from V and 4 bases from J; junction bases left unmatched: 9. The V gene's germline CDR1 is SGHTA and CDR2 FQGTGA. Here the CDR3 reads CASSSAGTGQYEQYF. As DNA, the CDR3 is TGTGCCAGCAGCTCTGCCGGGACAGGACAATACGAGCAGTACTTC.

The V call is TRBV6-5, the J call TRBJ2-1; D is ambiguous. Per the germline V gene, CDR1 is MNHEY and CDR2 is SVGAGI. V lost 7 bases and J lost 10, with 17 bases in between. The CDR3 has 13 amino acids. The CDR3, as DNA: TGTGCCAGCAACCCTATACGTGGTGGCGAGCAGTTCTTC. It specifies CASNPIRGGEQFF.

In nucleotides, the CDR3 is TGTGCCAGCAGGAAACAGGGGGCGCAGGGAGGACAGCCCCAGCATTTT. This encodes CASRKQGAQGGQPQHF. The chain employs TRBV28 and TRBJ1-5; 9 bases line up with TRBD1. Germline values: CDR1 MDHEN, CDR2 SYDVKM. J lost 7 bases, V lost 6 bases, and 13 bases had no gene match. The CDR3 runs 16 residues.

This clone appeared a single time. J is TRBJ2-5 and V is TRBV5-1, with 10 bases matching TRBD1. Germline CDR1 and CDR2: SGHRS and YFSETQ. The CDR3 is made up of 15 amino acids. After removal of 3 bases from V and 5 bases from J, the junction contained 7 bases not matched to a gene. The CDR3 spells CASSSDRGRVETQYF. The CDR3 DNA is TGCGCCAGCAGCTCCGACAGGGGGCGCGTCGAGACCCAGTACTTC.

The rearrangement uses TRBV25-1 and TRBJ2-6; 8 nucleotides align to TRBD2. In germline, CDR1 is MGHDK, CDR2 SYGVNS. CDR3 length: 17 residues. Trimming took 7 bases from V and 1 from J; bases not matched to a gene: 9. This chain's CDR3 is CASTGGGTLSGANVLTF. Written as DNA, the CDR3 is TGTGCCAGCACCGGGGGGGGAACCCTGTCTGGGGCCAACGTCCTGACTTTC. Drawing the rest from reference TRBV25-1 and TRBJ2-6, the complete variable domain is EADIYQTPRYLVIGTGKKITLECSQTMGHDKMYWYQQDPGMELHLIHYSYGVNSTEKGDLSSESTVSRIRTEHFPLTLESARPSHTSQYLCASTGGGTLSGANVLTFGAGSRLTVL.

In its sample, this clone was seen once. V usage is TRBV30 and J usage is TRBJ1-3, with TRBD1 matching 8 bases. Germline CDR1 and CDR2: GTSNPN and SVGIG (reference sequence). The CDR3 length is 16 residues. The J segment lost 4 bases and the V segment lost 4 bases, leaving 12 bases of the junction unmatched. The CDR3 protein is CAWTAGQGVDGNTIYF. CDR3 sequence (DNA): TGTGCCTGGACCGCCGGACAGGGAGTGGACGGAAACACCATATATTTT.

The genes are TRBV5-1 and TRBJ2-5, with D hard to call. The CDR3 runs 14 residues. Germline-derived CDR1 and CDR2 are SGHRS and YFSETQ. V was clipped by 3 bases and J by 7 bases, with 16 bases between them. CDR3 sequence reads: CASSSQTPFGTQYF. CDR3 nucleotide sequence: TGCGCCAGCAGCTCCCAGACCCCGTTTGGGACCCAGTACTTC.

The chain carries TRBV5-1 and TRBJ2-2; D possibly matches TRBD1 or TRBD2 (5 bases each). The CDR3 contains 17 residues. V lost 0 bases and J lost 2, with 14 bases in between. Looked up from germline, CDR1 is SGHRS and CDR2 is YFSETQ. The CDR3, as DNA: TGCGCCAGCAGCTTGGCAGGGACGGGTAAAAACACCGGGGAGCTGTTTTTT. This gives the protein CASSLAGTGKNTGELFF.

V and J are TRBV5-4 and TRBJ2-7; D is perhaps TRBD1 (5 bases). V gave up 0 bases and J gave up 5 bases, with 9 bases separating them. The CDR3 covers 13 residues. Germline V CDR1 and CDR2: SGHNT, YYREEE (reference sequence). The CDR3 is CASSLAGLHEQYF. CDR3 DNA sequence: TGTGCCAGCAGCTTGGCAGGGTTACACGAGCAGTACTTC.

The chain uses TRBV19 and TRBJ1-1; TRBD1 matches 8 bases. This CDR3 is built from 17 residues. V dropped 5 bases and J dropped 4; count of bases not matched to a gene: 15. CDR1 is LNHDA and CDR2 is SQIVND in the germline V gene (reference sequence). CDR3 loop: CASSQRLLQGVRTEAFF. DNA of the CDR3: TGTGCCAGTAGTCAACGTCTACTACAGGGGGTTCGCACTGAAGCTTTCTTT.

The J gene is TRBJ1-1, the V gene TRBV6-5, with D tentatively TRBD1 (6 bases). The CDR3 sequence is 16 residues long. The ends were cut back, 2 bases at V and 1 base at J, with 14 bases in the middle. From germline, CDR1 is MNHEY and CDR2 SVGAGI. This CDR3 reads CASSYRRGKTNTEAFF. The CDR3 bases are TGTGCCAGCAGTTACCGCAGGGGAAAAACGAACACTGAAGCTTTCTTT.

This chain joins TRBV9 and TRBJ2-1; TRBD2 is a possible D gene (5 bases). The V gene lost 3 bases and the J gene lost 0 bases, with 13 bases spanning the gap. The length of the CDR3 is 16 residues. The germline V gene has CDR1 SGDLS and CDR2 YYNGEE. CDR3 protein: CASSAHGGSSYNEQFF. DNA of the CDR3: TGTGCCAGCAGCGCCCACGGAGGTAGCTCCTACAATGAGCAGTTCTTC.

This chain joins TRBV11-1 and TRBJ1-1; TRBD1 is a possible D gene (6 bases). This CDR3 is 13 amino acids long. Trimming removed 9 bases from V and 3 bases from J, with 14 bases in between. Per germline, CDR1 SGHAT and CDR2 FQDESV (reference sequence). DNA for the CDR3: TGTGCCAGTCAACAGGGATGGGACACTGAAGCTTTCTTT. This gives the protein CASQQGWDTEAFF.

J is TRBJ1-5 and V is TRBV30; 7 positions match TRBD1. The CDR3 is made up of 16 amino acids. Losses at the gene ends were 4 bases for V and 3 bases for J; bases not matched to a gene: 12. The V gene's germline CDR1 is GTSNPN and CDR2 SVGIG (reference sequence). The CDR3 nucleotides are TGTGCCTGGACGAGCGGAGGGGGCACACCCAATCAGCCCCAGCATTTT. The encoded protein is CAWTSGGGTPNQPQHF.

The genes are TRBV28 and TRBJ2-6, with D perhaps TRBD1 (6 bases). V was clipped by 6 bases and J by 2 bases, with 20 bases between them. The CDR3 has 18 residues. Germline lookup yields CDR1 MDHEN and CDR2 SYDVKM. The CDR3, as DNA: TGTGCCAGCAGAATGGACAGAGCCGGAACGACTGGGGCCAACGTCCTGACTTTC. The encoded protein is CASRMDRAGTTGANVLTF.